The entry below gives a single T cell receptor (beta chain) sequence along with its context. This entry belongs to a study of T-cell reconstitution after alpha-beta-depleted transplantation in children. J was trimmed by 2 bases and V by 0 bases; bases with no gene match: 4. CDR3 size: 17 residues. Germline values: CDR1 MNHEY, CDR2 SVGAGI. Preparing the TCRbeta library involved the use of unique molecular identifiers. TCRdb passed the PCR reads through MiXCR, listing each CDR3 protein once. The sample includes some 590,000 distinct CDR3 sequences, under 12% of them seen just once. The chain joins TRBV6-5 to TRBJ1-4; 9 bases map to TRBD1. The TCR comes from a human donor who donated a stem cell graft to a child with acute myeloid leukemia. The starting material was PBMCs from the stem cell graft donor, obtained from the stem cell graft. The CDR3 loop reads CASSYSSGTGTNEKLFF. CDR3 bases: TGTGCCAGCAGTTACTCCTCGGGGACAGGGACTAATGAAAAACTGTTTTTT.